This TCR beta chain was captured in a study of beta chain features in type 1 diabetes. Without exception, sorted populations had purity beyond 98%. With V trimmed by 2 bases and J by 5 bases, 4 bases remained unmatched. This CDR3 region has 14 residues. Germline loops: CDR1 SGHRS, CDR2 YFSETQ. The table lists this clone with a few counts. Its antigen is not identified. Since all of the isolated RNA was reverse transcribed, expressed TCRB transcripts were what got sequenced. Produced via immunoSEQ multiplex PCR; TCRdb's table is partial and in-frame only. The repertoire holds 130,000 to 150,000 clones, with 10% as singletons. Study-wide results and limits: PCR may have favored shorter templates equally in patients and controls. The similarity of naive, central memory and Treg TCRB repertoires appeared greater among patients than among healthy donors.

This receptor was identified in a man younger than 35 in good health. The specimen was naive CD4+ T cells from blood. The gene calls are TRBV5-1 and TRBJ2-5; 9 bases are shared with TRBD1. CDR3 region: CASSFGTGYETQYF. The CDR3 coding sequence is TGCGCCAGCAGCTTCGGGACAGGGTATGAGACCCAGTACTTC.